This TCR beta chain is from a study of Tregs in tolerant kidney transplant recipients. Turning to this clone: The antigen is unknown.

Study-wide results and caveats: The small number of patients limits these findings pending further validation. No direct test of biological reproducibility was done here. Activated donor B cell expansion appeared to reveal the most relevant donor-specific TCRbeta repertoire.

Sequenced by immunoSEQ multiplex PCR; TCRdb stores in-frame clones only, minus some. The sample holds some 88,000 clones, just over 90% seen once. Unstimulated Tregs (CD4+CD25+CD127-) and CD4+CD25- non-Tregs were sorted from PBMCs. V was trimmed by 1 base and J by 6 bases, leaving 17 bases between them. The CDR3 extends over 15 amino acids. Germline-derived CDR1 and CDR2 are SGHNT and YYREEE (reference sequence). The specimen sequenced was CD8+ T cells from blood. This clonotype was obtained from a human donor in good health. The chain is built from TRBV5-4 and TRBJ2-7; D might be TRBD2 (6 bases). The CDR3 coding sequence is TGTGCCAGCAGCTTGTGGGGAGGCAGGGCGCCCGAGCAGTACTTC. It encodes CASSLWGGRAPEQYF.